The clone carrying this T cell receptor beta chain was seen once. Its antigen is not known. These data originate in a study of T cells in Graves' hyperthyroidism and ophthalmopathy. CDR3 length: 13 residues. The V gene end was trimmed by 2 bases and the J gene end by 10 bases; junction bases not matched to a gene: 8. Germline V gene lookup returns CDR1 SGDLS and CDR2 YYNGEE. Using RNA transcripts as the source, TCR beta CDR3 regions were amplified. Researchers ran a first-round RT-PCR on the TCR CDR3 using the HTBI primer set. TCRdb reanalysed the multiplex PCR reads using MiXCR and keeps one entry per CDR3 protein. Of about 570,000 distinct CDR3 sequences listed, about 15% are singletons. Each diagnosis drew on symptoms, thyroxine, TRAb, thyroid ultrasound and orbital computed tomography findings. Notes on the study in general: Ophthalmopathy was model-predicted a median about 7.1 months pre-onset.

This clonotype originated in a woman in her 40s with Graves' hyperthyroidism. This rearrangement joins TRBV9 to TRBJ1-2; TRBD1 matches at 7 bases. What was sequenced was blood. Here the CDR3 DNA reads TGTGCCAGCAGCGTCGGGACAGTACAGGACTACACCTTC. It codes for CASSVGTVQDYTF.